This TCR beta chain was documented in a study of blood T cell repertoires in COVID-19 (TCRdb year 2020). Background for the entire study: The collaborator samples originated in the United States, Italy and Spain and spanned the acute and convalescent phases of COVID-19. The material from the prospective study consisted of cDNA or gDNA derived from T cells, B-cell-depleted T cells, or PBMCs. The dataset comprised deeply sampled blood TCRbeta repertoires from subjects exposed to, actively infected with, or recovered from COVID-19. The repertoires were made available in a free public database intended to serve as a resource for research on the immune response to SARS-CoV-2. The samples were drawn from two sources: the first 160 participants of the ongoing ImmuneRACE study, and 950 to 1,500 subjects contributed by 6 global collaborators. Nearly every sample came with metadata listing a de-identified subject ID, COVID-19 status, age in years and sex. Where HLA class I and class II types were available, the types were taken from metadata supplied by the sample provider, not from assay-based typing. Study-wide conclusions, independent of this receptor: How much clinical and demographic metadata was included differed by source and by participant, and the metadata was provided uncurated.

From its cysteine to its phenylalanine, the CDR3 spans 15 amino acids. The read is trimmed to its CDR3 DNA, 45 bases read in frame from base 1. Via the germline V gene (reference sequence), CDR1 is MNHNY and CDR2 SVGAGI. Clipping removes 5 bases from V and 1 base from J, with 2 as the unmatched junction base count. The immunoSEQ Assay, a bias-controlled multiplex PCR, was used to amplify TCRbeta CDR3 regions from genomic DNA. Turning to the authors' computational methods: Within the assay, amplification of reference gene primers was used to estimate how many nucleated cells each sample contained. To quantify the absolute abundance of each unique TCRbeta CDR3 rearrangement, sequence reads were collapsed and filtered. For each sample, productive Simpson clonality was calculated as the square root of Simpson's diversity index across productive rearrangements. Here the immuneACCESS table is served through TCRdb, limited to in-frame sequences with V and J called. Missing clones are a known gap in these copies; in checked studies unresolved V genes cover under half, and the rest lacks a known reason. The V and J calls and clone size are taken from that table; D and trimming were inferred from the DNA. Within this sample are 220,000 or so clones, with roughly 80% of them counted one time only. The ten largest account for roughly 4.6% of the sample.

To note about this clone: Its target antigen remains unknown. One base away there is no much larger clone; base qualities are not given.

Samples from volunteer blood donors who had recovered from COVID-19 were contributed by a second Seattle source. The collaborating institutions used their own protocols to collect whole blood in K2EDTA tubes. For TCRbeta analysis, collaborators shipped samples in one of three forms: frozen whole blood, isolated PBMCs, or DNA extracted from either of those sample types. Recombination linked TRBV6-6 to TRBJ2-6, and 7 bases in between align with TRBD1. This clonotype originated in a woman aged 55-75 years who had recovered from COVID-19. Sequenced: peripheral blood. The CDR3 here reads CASSDRVSGANVLTF. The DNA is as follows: TGTGCCAGCAGTGACAGGGTGTCTGGGGCCAACGTCCTGACTTTC.